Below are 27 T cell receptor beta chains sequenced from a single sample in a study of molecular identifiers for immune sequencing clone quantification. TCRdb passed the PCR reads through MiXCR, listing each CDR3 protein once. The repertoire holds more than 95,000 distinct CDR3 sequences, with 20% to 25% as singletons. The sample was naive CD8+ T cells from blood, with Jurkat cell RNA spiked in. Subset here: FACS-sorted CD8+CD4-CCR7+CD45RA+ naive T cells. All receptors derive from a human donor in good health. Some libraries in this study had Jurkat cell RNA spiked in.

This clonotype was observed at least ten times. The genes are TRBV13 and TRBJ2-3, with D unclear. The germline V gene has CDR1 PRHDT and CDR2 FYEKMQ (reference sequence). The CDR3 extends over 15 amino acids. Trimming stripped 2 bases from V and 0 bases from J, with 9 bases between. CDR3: CASSLTLASTDTQYF. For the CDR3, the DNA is TGTGCCAGCAGCTTAACCCTGGCCAGCACAGATACGCAGTATTTT.

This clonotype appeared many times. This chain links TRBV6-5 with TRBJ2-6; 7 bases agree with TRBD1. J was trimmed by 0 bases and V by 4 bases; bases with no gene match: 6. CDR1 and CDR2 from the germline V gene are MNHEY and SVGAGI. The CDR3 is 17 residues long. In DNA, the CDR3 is TGTGCCAGCAGTTCAGGGGGATGGAGCTCTGGGGCCAACGTCCTGACTTTC. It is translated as CASSSGGWSSGANVLTF.

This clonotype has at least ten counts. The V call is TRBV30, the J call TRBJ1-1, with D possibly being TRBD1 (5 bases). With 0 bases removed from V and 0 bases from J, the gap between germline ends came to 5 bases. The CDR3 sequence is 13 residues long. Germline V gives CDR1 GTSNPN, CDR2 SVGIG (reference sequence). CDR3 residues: CAWSVQVNTEAFF. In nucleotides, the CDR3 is TGTGCCTGGAGTGTACAGGTGAACACTGAAGCTTTCTTT. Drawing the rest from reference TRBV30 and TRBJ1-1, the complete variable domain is SQTIHQWPATLVQPVGSPLSLECTVEGTSNPNLYWYRQAAGRGLQLLFYSVGIGQISSEVPQNLSASRPQDRQFILSSKKLLLSDSGFYLCAWSVQVNTEAFFGQGTRLTVV.

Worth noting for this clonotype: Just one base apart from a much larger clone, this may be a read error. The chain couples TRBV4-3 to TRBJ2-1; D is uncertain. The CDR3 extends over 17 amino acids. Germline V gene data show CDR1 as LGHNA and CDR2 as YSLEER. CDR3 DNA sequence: TGCGCCAGCAGCCAAGATCGCTCTGGGTTTTCCTACAATGAGCAGCTCTTC. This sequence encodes CASSQDRSGFSYNEQLF.

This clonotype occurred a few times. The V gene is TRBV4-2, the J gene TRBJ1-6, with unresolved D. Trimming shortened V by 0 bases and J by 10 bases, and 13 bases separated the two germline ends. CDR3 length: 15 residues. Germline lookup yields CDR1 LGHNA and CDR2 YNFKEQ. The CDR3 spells CASSQEGGNVSPLHF. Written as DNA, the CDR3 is TGTGCCAGCAGCCAAGAGGGAGGGAATGTGTCACCCCTCCACTTT.

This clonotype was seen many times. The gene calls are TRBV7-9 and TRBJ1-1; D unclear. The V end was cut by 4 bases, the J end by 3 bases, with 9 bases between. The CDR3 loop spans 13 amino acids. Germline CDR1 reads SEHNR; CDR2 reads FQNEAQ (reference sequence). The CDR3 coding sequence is TGTGCCAGCAGCTCGACCGATTACACTGAAGCTTTCTTT. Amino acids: CASSSTDYTEAFF.

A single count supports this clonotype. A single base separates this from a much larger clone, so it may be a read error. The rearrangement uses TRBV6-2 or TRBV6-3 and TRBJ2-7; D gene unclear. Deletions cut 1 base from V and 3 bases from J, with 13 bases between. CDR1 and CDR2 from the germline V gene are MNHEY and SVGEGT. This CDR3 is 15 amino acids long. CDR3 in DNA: TGTGCCAGCAGTTACTTAGATGAGGAACTCTACGAGCAGTACTTC. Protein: CASSYLDEELYEQYF.

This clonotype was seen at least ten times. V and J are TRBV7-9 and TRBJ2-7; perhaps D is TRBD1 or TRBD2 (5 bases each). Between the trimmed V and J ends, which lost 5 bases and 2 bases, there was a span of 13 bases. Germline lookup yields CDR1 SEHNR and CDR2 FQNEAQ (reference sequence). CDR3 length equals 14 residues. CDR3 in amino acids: CASSPTLGAYEQYF. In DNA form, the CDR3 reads TGTGCCAGCAGCCCGACATTGGGGGCCTACGAGCAGTACTTC.

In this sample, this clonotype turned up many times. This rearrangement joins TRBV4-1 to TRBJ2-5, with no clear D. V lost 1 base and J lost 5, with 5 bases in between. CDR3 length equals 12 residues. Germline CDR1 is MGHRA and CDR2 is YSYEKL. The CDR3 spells CASSQVRETQYF. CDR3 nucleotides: TGCGCCAGCAGCCAAGTGCGGGAGACCCAGTACTTC.

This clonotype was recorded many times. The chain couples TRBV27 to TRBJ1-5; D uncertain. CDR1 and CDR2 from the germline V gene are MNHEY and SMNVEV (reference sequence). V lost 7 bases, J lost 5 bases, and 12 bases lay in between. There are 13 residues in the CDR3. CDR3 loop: CASTLDSDQPQHF. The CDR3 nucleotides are TGTGCCAGCACCTTGGACTCTGATCAGCCCCAGCATTTT.

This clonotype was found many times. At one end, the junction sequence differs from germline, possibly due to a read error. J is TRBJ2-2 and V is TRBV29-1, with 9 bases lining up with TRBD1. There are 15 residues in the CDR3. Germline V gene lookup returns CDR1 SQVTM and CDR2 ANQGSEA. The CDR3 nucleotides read TGCAGCGCTGAAACAGGGGGCAAGAACACCGGGGAGCTGTTTTTT. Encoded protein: CSAETGGKNTGELFF.

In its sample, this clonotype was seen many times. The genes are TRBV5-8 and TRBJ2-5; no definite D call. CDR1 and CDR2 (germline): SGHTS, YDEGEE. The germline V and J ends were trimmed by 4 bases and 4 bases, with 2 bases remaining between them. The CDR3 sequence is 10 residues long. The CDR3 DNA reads TGTGCCAGCAGCGTAGAGACCCAGTACTTC. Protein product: CASSVETQYF.

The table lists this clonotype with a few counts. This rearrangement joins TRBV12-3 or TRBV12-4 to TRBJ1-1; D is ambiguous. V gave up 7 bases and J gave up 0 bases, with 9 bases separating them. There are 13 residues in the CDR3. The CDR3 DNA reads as TGTGCCAGCACTGCCCCGATGAACACTGAAGCTTTCTTT. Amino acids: CASTAPMNTEAFF.

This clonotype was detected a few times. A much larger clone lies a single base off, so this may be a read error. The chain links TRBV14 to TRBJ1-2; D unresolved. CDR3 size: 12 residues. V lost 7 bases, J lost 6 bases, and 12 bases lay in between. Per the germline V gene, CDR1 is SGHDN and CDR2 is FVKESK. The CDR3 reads CASNHITDGYTF. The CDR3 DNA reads TGTGCCAGCAACCACATAACCGATGGCTACACCTTC.

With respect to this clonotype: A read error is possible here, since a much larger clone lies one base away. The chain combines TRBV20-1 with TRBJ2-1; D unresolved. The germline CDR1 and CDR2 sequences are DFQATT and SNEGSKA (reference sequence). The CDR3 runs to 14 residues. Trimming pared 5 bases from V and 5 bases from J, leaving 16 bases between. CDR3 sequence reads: CSAPGVLTNNEQFF. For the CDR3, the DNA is TGCAGTGCTCCCGGAGTCCTCACCAACAATGAGCAGTTCTTC.

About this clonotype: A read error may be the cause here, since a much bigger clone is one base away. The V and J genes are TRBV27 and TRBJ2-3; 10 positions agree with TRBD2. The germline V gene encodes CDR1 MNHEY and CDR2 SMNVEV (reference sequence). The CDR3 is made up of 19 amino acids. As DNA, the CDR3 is TGTGCCTGCAGTTTATACCCCCCGAGAGCGGGAGGGTACCCAGATACGCAGTATTTT. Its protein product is CACSLYPPRAGGYPDTQYF.

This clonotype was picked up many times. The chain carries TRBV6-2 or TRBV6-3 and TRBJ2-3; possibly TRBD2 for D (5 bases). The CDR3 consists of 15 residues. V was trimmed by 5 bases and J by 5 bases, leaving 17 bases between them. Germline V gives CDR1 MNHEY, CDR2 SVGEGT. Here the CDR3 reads CASSLSSRGLDTQYF. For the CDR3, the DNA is TGTGCCAGCAGTCTTAGCTCCCGGGGTCTAGATACGCAGTATTTT.

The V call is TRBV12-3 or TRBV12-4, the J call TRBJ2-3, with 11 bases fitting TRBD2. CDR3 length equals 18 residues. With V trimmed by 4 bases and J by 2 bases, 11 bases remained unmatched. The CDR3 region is CASSSRLAGRENTDTQYF. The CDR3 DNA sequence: TGTGCCAGCAGTTCTCGACTAGCGGGAAGGGAGAACACAGATACGCAGTATTTT.

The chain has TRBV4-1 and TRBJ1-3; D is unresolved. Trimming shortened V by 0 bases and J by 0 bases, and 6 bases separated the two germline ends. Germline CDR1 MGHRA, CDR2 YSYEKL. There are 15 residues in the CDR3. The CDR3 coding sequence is TGCGCCAGCAGCCAAGACAGAACCTCTGGAAACACCATATATTTT. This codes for CASSQDRTSGNTIYF.

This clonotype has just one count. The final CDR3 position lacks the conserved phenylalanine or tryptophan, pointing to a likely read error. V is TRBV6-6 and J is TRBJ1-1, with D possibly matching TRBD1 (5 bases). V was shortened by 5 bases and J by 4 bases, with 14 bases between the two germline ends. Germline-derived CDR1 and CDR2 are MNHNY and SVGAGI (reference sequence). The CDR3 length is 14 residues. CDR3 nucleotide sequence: TGTGCCAGCAGTCCACGGGGGGAGGGCACTGAAGCTTTCGTT. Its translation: CASSPRGEGTEAFV.

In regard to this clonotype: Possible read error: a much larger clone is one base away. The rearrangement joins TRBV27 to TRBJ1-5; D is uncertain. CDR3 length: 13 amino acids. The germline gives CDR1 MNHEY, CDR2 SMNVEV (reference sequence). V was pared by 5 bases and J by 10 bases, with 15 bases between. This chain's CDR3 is CASSPASGHPQHF. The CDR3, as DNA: TGTGCCAGCAGTCCGGCTTCGGGTCACCCCCAGCATTTT.

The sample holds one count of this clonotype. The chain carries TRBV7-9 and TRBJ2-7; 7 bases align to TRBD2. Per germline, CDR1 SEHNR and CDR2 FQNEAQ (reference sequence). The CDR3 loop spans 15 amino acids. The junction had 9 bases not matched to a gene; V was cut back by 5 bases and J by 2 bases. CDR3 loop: CASSHGWEGAYEQYF. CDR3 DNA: TGTGCCAGCAGCCATGGGTGGGAGGGCGCCTACGAGCAGTACTTC.

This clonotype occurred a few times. CDR3 protein: CASSFQNSGGNQPQHF. The CDR3 nucleotides are TGCGCCAGCAGCTTCCAGAATTCAGGGGGCAATCAGCCCCAGCATTTT. The chain joins TRBV4-1 to TRBJ1-5; the D gene is possibly TRBD1 (6 bases). CDR3 length: 16 amino acids. Trimming removed 5 bases at V and 2 bases at J, with 16 bases between. CDR1 and CDR2 (germline): MGHRA, YSYEKL.

CDR3 in amino acids: CASSPHRGGNQPQHF. CDR3 DNA sequence: TGCGCCAGCAGCCCACACAGGGGCGGCAATCAGCCCCAGCATTTT. The V and J genes are TRBV4-1 and TRBJ1-5, with 7 nucleotides matching TRBD1. The CDR3 contains 15 residues. Germline CDR1 reads MGHRA; CDR2 reads YSYEKL. Germline trimming cut 4 bases from V and 2 bases from J; bases unmatched to any gene: 5.

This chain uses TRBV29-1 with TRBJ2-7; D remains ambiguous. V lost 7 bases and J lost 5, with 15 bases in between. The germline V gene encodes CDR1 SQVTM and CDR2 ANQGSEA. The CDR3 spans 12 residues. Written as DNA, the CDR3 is TGCAGCGCCCGAACGGGCCCCGACGAGCAGTACTTC. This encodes CSARTGPDEQYF.

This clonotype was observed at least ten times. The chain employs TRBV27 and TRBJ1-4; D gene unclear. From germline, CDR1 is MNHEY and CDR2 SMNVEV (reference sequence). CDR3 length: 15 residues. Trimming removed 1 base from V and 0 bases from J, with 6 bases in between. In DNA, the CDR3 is TGTGCCAGCAGTTTATTGGGTGCAACTAATGAAAAACTGTTTTTT. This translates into CASSLLGATNEKLFF.

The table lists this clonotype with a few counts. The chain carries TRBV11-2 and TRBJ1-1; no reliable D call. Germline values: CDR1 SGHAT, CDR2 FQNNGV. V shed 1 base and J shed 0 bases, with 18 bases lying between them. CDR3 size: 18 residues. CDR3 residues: CASSLGYDMIYMNTEAFF. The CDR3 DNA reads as TGTGCCAGCAGCTTAGGGTACGATATGATCTACATGAACACTGAAGCTTTCTTT.